This is a list of T cell receptor beta chains from one sample in a study of response to subunit inactivated influenza vaccine. TCRdb re-called the RT-PCR reads with MiXCR, one entry per CDR3 protein. The table includes about 650,000 distinct CDR3 sequences, less than 15% detected once. The sequencing used PBMCs from blood, collected 14 to 15 days before vaccination. Every receptor here comes from a man aged 45-65 years who received an inactivated influenza vaccine. Each CDR3 is given with its conserved first and last residue. Fields, in order: CDR3 DNA, CDR3 protein, D gene, V gene, J gene, clone size. D genes are given only for firm matches. Not every row has a clone size; where given, it reads once, few, many or a size class.

CDR3nt: TGCAGTGCTAGAAGCCCGGGACAGGGAAGAGAAAAACTGTTTTTT; CDR3aa: CSARSPGQGREKLFF; d_gene: TRBD1; v_gene: TRBV20-1; j_gene: TRBJ1-4; abundance: .
CDR3nt: TGTGCCAGCAGCTTAGAGGGGGCATTCACCGGGGAGCTGTTTTTT; CDR3aa: CASSLEGAFTGELFF; d_gene: TRBD1; v_gene: TRBV7-9; j_gene: TRBJ2-2; abundance: .
CDR3nt: TGCGCCAGCAGCTTGGATCAGATGAACACTGAAGCTTTCTTT; CDR3aa: CASSLDQMNTEAFF; d_gene: .; v_gene: TRBV5-1; j_gene: TRBJ1-1; abundance: few
CDR3nt: TGTGCCAGCAGTTTAACAGGGTGGAAGTTTAGAGGCGGGGAGCTGTTTTTT; CDR3aa: CASSLTGWKFRGGELFF; d_gene: .; v_gene: TRBV27; j_gene: TRBJ2-2; abundance: few
CDR3nt: TGTGCCAGCAGCCAAGACTGGGGCGTAGGACAGCCCCAGCATTTT; CDR3aa: CASSQDWGVGQPQHF; d_gene: .; v_gene: TRBV4-2; j_gene: TRBJ1-5; abundance: few
CDR3nt: TGCAGGCCGACAGGCCCAGATACGCATTATTTT; CDR3aa: CRPTGPDTHYF; d_gene: .; v_gene: TRBV20-1; j_gene: TRBJ2-3; abundance: .
CDR3nt: TGCGCCAGCAGCCTCAGTGGCCCGTTTAACGGGGAGCTGTTTTTT; CDR3aa: CASSLSGPFNGELFF; d_gene: .; v_gene: TRBV4-3; j_gene: TRBJ2-2; abundance: .
CDR3nt: TGCGCCAGCAGCTTGAGACAGGGGGTTGAAGAGCAGTACTTC; CDR3aa: CASSLRQGVEEQYF; d_gene: TRBD1; v_gene: TRBV5-1; j_gene: TRBJ2-7; abundance: .
CDR3nt: TGTGCCAGCAACACAAGACAAGAGACCCAGTACTTC; CDR3aa: CASNTRQETQYF; d_gene: .; v_gene: TRBV6-2/TRBV6-3; j_gene: TRBJ2-5; abundance: .
CDR3nt: TGTGCCAGCAGCTTGCGACAGGGGCGTTATTCACCCCTCCACTTT; CDR3aa: CASSLRQGRYSPLHF; d_gene: TRBD1; v_gene: TRBV7-2; j_gene: TRBJ1-6; abundance: .
CDR3nt: TGTGCCAGCAGTGCCTCCTGGACTAGCGGGTATGGCGAGACCCAGTACTTC; CDR3aa: CASSASWTSGYGETQYF; d_gene: TRBD2; v_gene: TRBV6-1; j_gene: TRBJ2-5; abundance: few
CDR3nt: TGCAGCGTTGAAGACCACACAGATACGCAGTATTTT; CDR3aa: CSVEDHTDTQYF; d_gene: .; v_gene: TRBV29-1; j_gene: TRBJ2-3; abundance: few
CDR3nt: TGTGCCGGCGGGACATCTTGGGCTGAAGCTTTCTTT; CDR3aa: CAGGTSWAEAFF; d_gene: .; v_gene: TRBV7-9; j_gene: TRBJ1-1; abundance: few
CDR3nt: TGTGCCAGCAGCCCAACGGGTCTTATGGGGCAGTTCTTC; CDR3aa: CASSPTGLMGQFF; d_gene: .; v_gene: TRBV7-9; j_gene: TRBJ2-1; abundance: .
CDR3nt: TGCAGTGCTAGATGGGACAGCACAGATACGCAGTATTTT; CDR3aa: CSARWDSTDTQYF; d_gene: .; v_gene: TRBV20-1; j_gene: TRBJ2-3; abundance: .
CDR3nt: TGTGCCAGCGGACCAGATACGCAGTATTTT; CDR3aa: CASGPDTQYF; d_gene: .; v_gene: TRBV28; j_gene: TRBJ2-3; abundance: few
CDR3nt: TGTGCCAGCAGTCCAGGTTCGACTAGCGGGGGGACAGATACGCAGTATTTT; CDR3aa: CASSPGSTSGGTDTQYF; d_gene: TRBD2; v_gene: TRBV6-2/TRBV6-3; j_gene: TRBJ2-3; abundance: .
CDR3nt: TGTGCCAGCAGCCCTACTAGCGGCCATTACAATGAGCAGTTCTTC; CDR3aa: CASSPTSGHYNEQFF; d_gene: TRBD2; v_gene: TRBV12-3/TRBV12-4; j_gene: TRBJ2-1; abundance: .
CDR3nt: TGTACCAGCAGCTTAGTGATAGGGCCTACCGGGGAGCTGTTTTTT; CDR3aa: CTSSLVIGPTGELFF; d_gene: .; v_gene: TRBV7-8; j_gene: TRBJ2-2; abundance: .
CDR3nt: TGCGCCAGCAGCTCGATCCGCAACACAGGGGGCAATGAGCAGTTCTTC; CDR3aa: CASSSIRNTGGNEQFF; d_gene: TRBD1; v_gene: TRBV5-1; j_gene: TRBJ2-1; abundance: many
CDR3nt: TGTGCCAGCAGCGCCCACTCGGGGGCCAATGAAAAACTGTTTTTT; CDR3aa: CASSAHSGANEKLFF; d_gene: .; v_gene: TRBV14; j_gene: TRBJ1-4; abundance: .
CDR3nt: TGTGCCATCAGCGCACCGGGACAGGGGGGATACGAGCAGTACTTC; CDR3aa: CAISAPGQGGYEQYF; d_gene: TRBD1; v_gene: TRBV10-3; j_gene: TRBJ2-7; abundance: .
CDR3nt: TGCGCCAGCAGCTTTGTGTGGGGCAGCTCCTACGAGCAGTACTTC; CDR3aa: CASSFVWGSSYEQYF; d_gene: .; v_gene: TRBV5-1; j_gene: TRBJ2-7; abundance: few
CDR3nt: TGTGCCAGCAGTCTTTTGTCGGCAGGGGGCGAACGGGAGCTGTTTTTT; CDR3aa: CASSLLSAGGERELFF; d_gene: TRBD1; v_gene: TRBV27; j_gene: TRBJ2-2; abundance: .
CDR3nt: TGCAGTGCTCGTCATTCGAGCTCCTACAATGAGCAGTTCTTC; CDR3aa: CSARHSSSYNEQFF; d_gene: .; v_gene: TRBV20-1; j_gene: TRBJ2-1; abundance: .
CDR3nt: TGTGCCAGCAGAGATGGACTAGCGGGGAGCTCCTACGAGCAGTACTTC; CDR3aa: CASRDGLAGSSYEQYF; d_gene: TRBD2; v_gene: TRBV28; j_gene: TRBJ2-7; abundance: .
CDR3nt: TGCAGCGGGGGTTCGGGCCCACAAGATACGCAGTATTTT; CDR3aa: CSGGSGPQDTQYF; d_gene: .; v_gene: TRBV29-1; j_gene: TRBJ2-3; abundance: .
CDR3nt: TGTGCCAGCAGCTTAGTGGACAGGGGGAAGACCCAGTACTTC; CDR3aa: CASSLVDRGKTQYF; d_gene: TRBD1; v_gene: TRBV11-2; j_gene: TRBJ2-5; abundance: many
CDR3nt: TGTGCCGGGGGCCGGGCAGGGGGATACAATGAGCAGTTCTTC; CDR3aa: CAGGRAGGYNEQFF; d_gene: TRBD1; v_gene: TRBV6-2/TRBV6-3; j_gene: TRBJ2-1; abundance: .
CDR3nt: TGTGCCAGCAGCCAAGATGCAGGGTACGAGCAGTACTTC; CDR3aa: CASSQDAGYEQYF; d_gene: .; v_gene: TRBV4-2; j_gene: TRBJ2-7; abundance: many
CDR3nt: TGTGCCACCTCTCAGACAGGGTTCGTCCCCTCTGAGCAGTACTTC; CDR3aa: CATSQTGFVPSEQYF; d_gene: TRBD1; v_gene: TRBV10-3; j_gene: TRBJ2-7; abundance: few
CDR3nt: TGCAGCGCAGAGACAGGGGGAACCTACGAGCAGTACTTC; CDR3aa: CSAETGGTYEQYF; d_gene: TRBD1; v_gene: TRBV29-1; j_gene: TRBJ2-7; abundance: many
CDR3nt: TGTGCCATCAGTGCCACTGGACAAAAACTGTTTTTT; CDR3aa: CAISATGQKLFF; d_gene: .; v_gene: TRBV10-3; j_gene: TRBJ1-4; abundance: few
CDR3nt: TGTGCCAGCCTATTCGGGGGGGTTCACAATGAGCAGTTCTTC; CDR3aa: CASLFGGVHNEQFF; d_gene: TRBD2; v_gene: TRBV7-2; j_gene: TRBJ2-1; abundance: .
CDR3nt: TGCAGCGCTGAAAGGGGGGGAGGTAATGAGCAGTTCTTC; CDR3aa: CSAERGGGNEQFF; d_gene: .; v_gene: TRBV29-1; j_gene: TRBJ2-1; abundance: many
CDR3nt: TGCGCCAGCAGTGAGTCGACTATTGTTGGTACGCAGTATTTT; CDR3aa: CASSESTIVGTQYF; d_gene: .; v_gene: TRBV10-2; j_gene: TRBJ2-3; abundance: many
CDR3nt: TGTGCCATCTCCTGGACAGGGGAGAACACTGAAGCTTTCTTT; CDR3aa: CAISWTGENTEAFF; d_gene: TRBD1; v_gene: TRBV10-3; j_gene: TRBJ1-1; abundance: few
CDR3nt: TGTGCCAGCAGATTAGATGGACAGCGGTCGAGGGAAGCTTTCTTT; CDR3aa: CASRLDGQRSREAFF; d_gene: .; v_gene: TRBV7-2; j_gene: TRBJ1-1; abundance: .
CDR3nt: TGCAGCGATGGAGAGACCCAGTACTTC; CDR3aa: CSDGETQYF; d_gene: .; v_gene: TRBV29-1; j_gene: TRBJ2-5; abundance: .
CDR3nt: TGCGCCAGCAGCTTGGGGGACACAGAAGAGACCCAGTACTTC; CDR3aa: CASSLGDTEETQYF; d_gene: .; v_gene: TRBV5-1; j_gene: TRBJ2-5; abundance: .
CDR3nt: TGCGCCAGCAGCCCGGTCGGGGGAAGGGACTATGGCTACACCTTC; CDR3aa: CASSPVGGRDYGYTF; d_gene: .; v_gene: TRBV5-1; j_gene: TRBJ1-2; abundance: many
CDR3nt: TGCGCCAGCAGCCAAGGCAGGAGGGAGACCCAGTACTTC; CDR3aa: CASSQGRRETQYF; d_gene: .; v_gene: TRBV4-3; j_gene: TRBJ2-5; abundance: many
CDR3nt: TGCGCCAGCAGCGCAGGGAGCACTGAAGCTTTCTTT; CDR3aa: CASSAGSTEAFF; d_gene: .; v_gene: TRBV5-1; j_gene: TRBJ1-1; abundance: .
CDR3nt: TGTGCCAGCAGTTCCGACCCACAAACCAGGGATACGCAGTATTTT; CDR3aa: CASSSDPQTRDTQYF; d_gene: .; v_gene: TRBV6-2/TRBV6-3; j_gene: TRBJ2-3; abundance: .